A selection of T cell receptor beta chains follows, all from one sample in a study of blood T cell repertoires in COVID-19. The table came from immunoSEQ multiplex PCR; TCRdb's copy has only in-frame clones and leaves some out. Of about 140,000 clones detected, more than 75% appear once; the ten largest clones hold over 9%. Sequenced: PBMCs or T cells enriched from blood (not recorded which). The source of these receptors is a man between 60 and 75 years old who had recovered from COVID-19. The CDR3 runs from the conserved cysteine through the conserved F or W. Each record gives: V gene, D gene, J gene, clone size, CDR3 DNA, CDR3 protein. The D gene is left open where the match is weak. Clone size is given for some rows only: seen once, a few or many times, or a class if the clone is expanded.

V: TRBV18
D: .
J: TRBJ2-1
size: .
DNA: TGTGCCAGCTCACCGATAGGGGGACAACTGAATGAGCAGTTCTTC
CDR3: CASSPIGGQLNEQFF

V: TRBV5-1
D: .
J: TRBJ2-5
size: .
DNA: TGCGCCAGCAGCTTGTGGGGGCAGGCGGAGACCCAGTACTTC
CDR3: CASSLWGQAETQYF

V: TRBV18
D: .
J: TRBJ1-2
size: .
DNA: TGTGCCAGCTCACCGATTTCCCGGGACATTTTTGGTTCGGTTGGCTACACCTTC
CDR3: CASSPISRDIFGSVGYTF

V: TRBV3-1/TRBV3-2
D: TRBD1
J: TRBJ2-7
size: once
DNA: TGTGCCAGCAGCCGGGGACAGCGGTACGAGCAGTACTTC
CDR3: CASSRGQRYEQYF

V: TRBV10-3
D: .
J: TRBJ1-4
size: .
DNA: TGTGCCACCAGACGGGGGGGCGTCGATGAAAAACTGTTTTTT
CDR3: CATRRGGVDEKLFF

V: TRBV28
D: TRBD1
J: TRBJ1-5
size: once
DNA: TGTGCCAGCAGTCAAACAGGGGCCGCGGGTCAGCCCCAGCATTTT
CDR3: CASSQTGAAGQPQHF

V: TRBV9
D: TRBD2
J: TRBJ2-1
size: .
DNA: TGTGCCAGCAGCGTGAGGGGGACTAGTGACATTGAGCAGTTCTTC
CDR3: CASSVRGTSDIEQFF

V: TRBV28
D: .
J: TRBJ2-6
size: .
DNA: TGTGCCAGCAGATCCCCAGGGACTGGGGCCAACGTCCTGACTTTC
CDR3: CASRSPGTGANVLTF

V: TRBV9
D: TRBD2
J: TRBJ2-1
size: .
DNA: TGTGCCAGCAGCCCGGGGACTAGCGGGAGGGGGCAGTTCTTC
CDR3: CASSPGTSGRGQFF

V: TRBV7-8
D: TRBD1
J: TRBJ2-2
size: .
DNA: TGTGCCAGCAGCAAACACAGGGGGCGAGTCACCGGGGAGCTGTTTTTT
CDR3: CASSKHRGRVTGELFF

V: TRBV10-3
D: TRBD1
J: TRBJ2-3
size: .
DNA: TGTGCCATCAGGCCGACAGGGTACACAGATACGCAGTATTTT
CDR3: CAIRPTGYTDTQYF

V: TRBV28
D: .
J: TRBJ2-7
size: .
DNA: TGTGCCAGCAGTTTGAATCCTGAGGCCTCCTACGAGCAGTACTTC
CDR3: CASSLNPEASYEQYF

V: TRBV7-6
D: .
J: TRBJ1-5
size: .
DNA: TGTGCCAGCAGCTTAGAGGTGGGAGATGATCAGCCCCAGCATTTT
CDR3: CASSLEVGDDQPQHF

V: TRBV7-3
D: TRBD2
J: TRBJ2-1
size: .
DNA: TGTGCCAGCAGCTCCTCCCGACTAGCGGTTGAGCAGTTCTTC
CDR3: CASSSSRLAVEQFF

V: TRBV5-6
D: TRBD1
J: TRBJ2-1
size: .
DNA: TGTGCCAGCAGCTCCGGACAGGGTTCGGCACAGGATGAGCAGTTCTTC
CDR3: CASSSGQGSAQDEQFF

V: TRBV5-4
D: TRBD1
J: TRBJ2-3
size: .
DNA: TGTGCCAGCAGGTTGAACAGGGGACCCTCGGATACGCAGTATTTT
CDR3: CASRLNRGPSDTQYF

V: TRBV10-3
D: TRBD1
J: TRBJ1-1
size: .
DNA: TGTGCCACCAGTCCCGGGACAGGGGGCCGGGGGAACACTGAAGCTTTCTTT
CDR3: CATSPGTGGRGNTEAFF

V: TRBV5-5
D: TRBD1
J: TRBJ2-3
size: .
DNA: TGTGCCAGCAGCTTGGCGACAGGGGGTATCACAGATACGCAGTATTTT
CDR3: CASSLATGGITDTQYF

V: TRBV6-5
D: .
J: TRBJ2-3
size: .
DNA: TGTGCCAGCAGGTCCCAGGGGGGATCAGATACGCAGTATTTT
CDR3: CASRSQGGSDTQYF

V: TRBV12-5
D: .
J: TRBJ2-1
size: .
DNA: TGTGCTAGTGGTTTCACCACAGGGCTATCCTACAATGAGCAGTTCTTC
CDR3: CASGFTTGLSYNEQFF

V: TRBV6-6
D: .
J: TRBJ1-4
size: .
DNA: TGTGCCAGCAGTTACCAGGGTAATGAAAAACTGTTTTTT
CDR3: CASSYQGNEKLFF

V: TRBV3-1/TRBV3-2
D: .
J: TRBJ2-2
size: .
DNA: TGTGCCAGCAGCCCAGGGGGACTCTCGCCCGGGGAGCTGTTTTTT
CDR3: CASSPGGLSPGELFF

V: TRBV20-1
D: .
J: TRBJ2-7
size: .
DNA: TGCAGTGCAACCACAGGGCGTGAGCAGTACTTC
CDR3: CSATTGREQYF

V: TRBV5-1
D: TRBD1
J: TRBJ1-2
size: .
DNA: TGCGCCAGCAGCTTGACAGGGGCCCTATCCTATGGCTACACCTTC
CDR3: CASSLTGALSYGYTF

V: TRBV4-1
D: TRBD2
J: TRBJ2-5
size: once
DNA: TGCGCCAGCAGCCAAGGGGAAGCGGGGGGGGTGACCCAGTACTTC
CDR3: CASSQGEAGGVTQYF

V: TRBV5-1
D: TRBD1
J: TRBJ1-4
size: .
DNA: TGCGCCAGCACCCCCGGGACAGGGTATGAAAAACTGTTTTTT
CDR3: CASTPGTGYEKLFF

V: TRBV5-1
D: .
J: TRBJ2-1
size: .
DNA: TGCGCCAGCAGCTTGGTAGGGGCTGGATACAATGAGCAGTTCTTC
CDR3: CASSLVGAGYNEQFF

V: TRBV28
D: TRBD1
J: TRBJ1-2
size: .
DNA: TGTGCCAGCAAAGGGGGCGCTTATGGCTACACCTTC
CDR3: CASKGGAYGYTF

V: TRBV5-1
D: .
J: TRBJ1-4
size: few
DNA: TGCGCCAGCAGGACGGGAGGGGGTAATGAAAAACTGTTTTTT
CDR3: CASRTGGGNEKLFF

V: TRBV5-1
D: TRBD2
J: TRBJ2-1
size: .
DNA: TGCGCCAGCACCCCTCGTACTAGCGGGGGGAATGAGCAGTTCTTC
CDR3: CASTPRTSGGNEQFF

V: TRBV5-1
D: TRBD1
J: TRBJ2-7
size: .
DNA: TGCGCCAGCAGCCAAAGACAGGGTAGTTCCCGCGAGCAGTACTTC
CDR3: CASSQRQGSSREQYF